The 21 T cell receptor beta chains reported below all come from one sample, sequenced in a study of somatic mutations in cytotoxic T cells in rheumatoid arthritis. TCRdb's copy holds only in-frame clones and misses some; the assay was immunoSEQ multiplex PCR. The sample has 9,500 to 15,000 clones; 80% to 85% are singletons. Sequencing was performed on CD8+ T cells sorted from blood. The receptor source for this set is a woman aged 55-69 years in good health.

The CDR3 loop is CASSILGPGQGAETQYF. CDR3 coding DNA: TGTGCCAGTAGTATATTGGGTCCGGGACAGGGGGCTGAGACCCAGTACTTC. This chain connects TRBV19 to TRBJ2-5, with 12 bases lining up with TRBD1. The ends lost 2 bases at V and 5 bases at J; junction bases unmatched: 9. Germline V gene data show CDR1 as LNHDA and CDR2 as SQIVND (reference sequence). The CDR3 is 17 amino acids.

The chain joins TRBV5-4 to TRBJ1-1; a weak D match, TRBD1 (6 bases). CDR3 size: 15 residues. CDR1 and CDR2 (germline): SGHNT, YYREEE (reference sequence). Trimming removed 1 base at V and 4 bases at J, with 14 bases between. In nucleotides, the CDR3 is TGTGCCAGCAGCTTGAGTAGTACAGGGATCACTGAAGCTTTCTTT. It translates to CASSLSSTGITEAFF.

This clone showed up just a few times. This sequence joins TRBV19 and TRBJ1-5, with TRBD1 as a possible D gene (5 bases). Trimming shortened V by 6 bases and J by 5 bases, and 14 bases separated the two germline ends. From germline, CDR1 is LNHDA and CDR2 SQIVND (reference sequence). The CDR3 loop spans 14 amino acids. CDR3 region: CASSWDSRDQPQHF. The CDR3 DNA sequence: TGTGCCAGTAGCTGGGACTCAAGGGATCAGCCCCAGCATTTT.

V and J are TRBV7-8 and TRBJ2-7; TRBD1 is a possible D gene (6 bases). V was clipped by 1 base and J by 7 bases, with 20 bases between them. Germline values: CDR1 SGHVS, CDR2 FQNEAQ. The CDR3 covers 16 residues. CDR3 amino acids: CASSLGRGTLVGEQYV. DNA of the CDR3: TGTGCCAGCAGCTTAGGCAGGGGCACCCTCGTGGGGGAGCAGTACGTC.

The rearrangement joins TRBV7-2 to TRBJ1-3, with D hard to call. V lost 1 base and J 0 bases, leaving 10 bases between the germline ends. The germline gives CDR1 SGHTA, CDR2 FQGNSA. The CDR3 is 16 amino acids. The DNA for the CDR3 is TGTGCCAGCAGCTTAGTGTCGGGAGGCTCTGGAAACACCATATATTTT. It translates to CASSLVSGGSGNTIYF.

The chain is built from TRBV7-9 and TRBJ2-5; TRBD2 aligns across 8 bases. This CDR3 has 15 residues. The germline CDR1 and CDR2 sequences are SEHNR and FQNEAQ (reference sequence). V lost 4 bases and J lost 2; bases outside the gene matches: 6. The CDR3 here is CASSSPAGEQETQYF. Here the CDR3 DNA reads TGTGCCAGCAGCTCCCCAGCGGGGGAACAAGAGACCCAGTACTTC.

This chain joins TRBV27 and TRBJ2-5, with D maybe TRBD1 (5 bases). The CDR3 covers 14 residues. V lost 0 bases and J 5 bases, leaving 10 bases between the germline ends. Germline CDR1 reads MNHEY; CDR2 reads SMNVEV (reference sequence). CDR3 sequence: CASSLSLGAETQYF. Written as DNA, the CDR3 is TGTGCCAGCAGTTTATCGTTAGGGGCGGAGACCCAGTACTTC.

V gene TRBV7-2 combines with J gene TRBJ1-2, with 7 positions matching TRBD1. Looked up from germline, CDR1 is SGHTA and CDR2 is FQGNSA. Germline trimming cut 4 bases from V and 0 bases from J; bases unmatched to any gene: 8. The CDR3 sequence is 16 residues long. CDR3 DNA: TGTGCCAGCAGCTCGGGACAGCGATTAGCTAACTATGGCTACACCTTC. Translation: CASSSGQRLANYGYTF.

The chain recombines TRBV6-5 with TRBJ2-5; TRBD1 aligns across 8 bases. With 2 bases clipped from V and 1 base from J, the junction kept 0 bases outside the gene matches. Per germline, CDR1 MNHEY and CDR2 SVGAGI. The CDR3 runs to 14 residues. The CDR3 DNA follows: TGTGCCAGCAGTTACGGACAGGGCCAAGAGACCCAGTACTTC. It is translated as CASSYGQGQETQYF.

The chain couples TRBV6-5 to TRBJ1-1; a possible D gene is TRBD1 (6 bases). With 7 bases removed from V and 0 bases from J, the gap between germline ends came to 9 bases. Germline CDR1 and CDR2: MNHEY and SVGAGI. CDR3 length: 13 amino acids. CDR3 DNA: TGTGCCAGCAAGGGGGACCTGAACACTGAAGCTTTCTTT. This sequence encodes CASKGDLNTEAFF.

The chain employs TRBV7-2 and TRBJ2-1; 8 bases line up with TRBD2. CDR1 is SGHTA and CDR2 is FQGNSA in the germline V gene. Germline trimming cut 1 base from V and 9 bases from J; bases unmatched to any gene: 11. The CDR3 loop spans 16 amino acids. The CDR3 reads CASSLDSAGGWGEQFF. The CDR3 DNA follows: TGTGCCAGCAGCTTAGATTCTGCGGGGGGTTGGGGTGAGCAGTTCTTC.

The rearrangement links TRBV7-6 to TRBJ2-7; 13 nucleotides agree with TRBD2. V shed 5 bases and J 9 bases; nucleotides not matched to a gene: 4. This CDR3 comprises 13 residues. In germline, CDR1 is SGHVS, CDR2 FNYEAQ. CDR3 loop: CASSAWTSGGQYF. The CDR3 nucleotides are TGTGCCAGCAGCGCCTGGACTAGCGGGGGGCAGTACTTC.

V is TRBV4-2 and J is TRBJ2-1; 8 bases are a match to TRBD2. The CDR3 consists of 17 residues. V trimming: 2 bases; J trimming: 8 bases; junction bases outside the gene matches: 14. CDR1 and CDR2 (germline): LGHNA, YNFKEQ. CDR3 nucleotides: TGTGCCAGCAGCCAACCAAACGAAGCGGGGGCGGGCCATGAGCAGTTCTTC. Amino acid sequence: CASSQPNEAGAGHEQFF.

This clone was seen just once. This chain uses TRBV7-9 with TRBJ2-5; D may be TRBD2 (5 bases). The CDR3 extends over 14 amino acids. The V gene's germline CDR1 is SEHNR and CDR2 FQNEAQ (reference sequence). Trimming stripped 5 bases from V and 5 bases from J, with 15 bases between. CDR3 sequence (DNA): TGTGCCAGCAGCCCCCCTAGGGAGTCGGAGACCCAGTACTTC. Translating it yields CASSPPRESETQYF.

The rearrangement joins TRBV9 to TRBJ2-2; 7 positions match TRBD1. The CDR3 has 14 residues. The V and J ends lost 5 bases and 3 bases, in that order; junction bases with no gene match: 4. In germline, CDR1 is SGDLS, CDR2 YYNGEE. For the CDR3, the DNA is TGTGCCAGCAGTACGGGACAGTACACCGGGGAGCTGTTTTTT. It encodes CASSTGQYTGELFF.

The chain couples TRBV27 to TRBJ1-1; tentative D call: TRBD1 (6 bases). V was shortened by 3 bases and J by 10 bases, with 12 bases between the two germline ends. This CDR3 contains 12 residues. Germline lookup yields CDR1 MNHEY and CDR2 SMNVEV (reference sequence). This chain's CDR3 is CASSLGGRVAFF. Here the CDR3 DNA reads TGTGCCAGCAGTTTGGGGGGGCGGGTAGCTTTCTTT.

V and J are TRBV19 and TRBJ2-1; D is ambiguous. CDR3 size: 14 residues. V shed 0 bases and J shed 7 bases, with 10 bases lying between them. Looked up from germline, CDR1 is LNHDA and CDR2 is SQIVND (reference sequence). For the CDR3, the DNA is TGTGCCAGTAGTATAGAGCGAAGCGAGAATGAGCAGTTCTTC. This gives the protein CASSIERSENEQFF.

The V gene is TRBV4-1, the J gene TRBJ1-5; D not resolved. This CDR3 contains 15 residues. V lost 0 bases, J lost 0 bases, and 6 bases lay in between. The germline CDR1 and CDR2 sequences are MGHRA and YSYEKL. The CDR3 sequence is CASSQEHNSNQPQHF. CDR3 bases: TGCGCCAGCAGCCAAGAACACAATAGCAATCAGCCCCAGCATTTT.

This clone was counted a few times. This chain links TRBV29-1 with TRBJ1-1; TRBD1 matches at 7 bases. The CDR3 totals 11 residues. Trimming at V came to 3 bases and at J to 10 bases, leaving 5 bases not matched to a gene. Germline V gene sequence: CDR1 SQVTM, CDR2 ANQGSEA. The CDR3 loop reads CSVDVRGLAFF. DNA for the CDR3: TGCAGCGTTGACGTCAGGGGGTTAGCTTTCTTT.

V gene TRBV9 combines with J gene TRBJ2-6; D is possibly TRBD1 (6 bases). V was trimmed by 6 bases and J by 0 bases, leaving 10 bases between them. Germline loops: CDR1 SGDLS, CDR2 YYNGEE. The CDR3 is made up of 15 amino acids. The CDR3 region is CASTGDRSGANVLTF. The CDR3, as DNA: TGTGCCAGCACAGGGGACCGCTCTGGGGCCAACGTCCTGACTTTC.

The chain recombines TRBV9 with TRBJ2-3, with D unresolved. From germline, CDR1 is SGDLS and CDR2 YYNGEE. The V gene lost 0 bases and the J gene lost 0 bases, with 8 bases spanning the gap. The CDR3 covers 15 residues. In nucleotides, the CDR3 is TGTGCCAGCAGCGTAGTGGCGGTTAGCACAGATACGCAGTATTTT. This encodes CASSVVAVSTDTQYF.